The rows below give T cell receptor beta chains drawn from one sample of a study of cytomegalovirus exposure and HLA in healthy donors. Repertoires were generated with immunoSEQ multiplex PCR, while TCRdb's copy carries only in-frame clones and drops some. Of roughly 97,000 clones listed, 70% to 75% are singletons. The sequenced sample was PBMCs. Receptors originate from a middle-aged man in good health and CMV-seronegative. Each CDR3 is given with its conserved first and last residue. Each record gives: J gene, V gene, D gene, clone size, CDR3 protein, CDR3 DNA. D genes are given only for firm matches. Not all rows give a size; the values are once, few, many and, for expanded clones, a class.

>TRBJ1-1|TRBV5-4|-|-
CASSLSGLNTEAFF
TGTGCCAGCAGCTTGTCTGGGCTGAACACTGAAGCTTTCTTT
>TRBJ2-7|TRBV30|-|-
CAWDGGTYEQYF
TGTGCCTGGGACGGCGGAACCTACGAGCAGTACTTC
>TRBJ2-4|TRBV30|TRBD2|-
CAWRPGLAGGPKNIQYF
TGTGCCTGGAGACCCGGACTAGCGGGGGGACCAAAAAACATTCAGTACTTC
>TRBJ2-3|TRBV19|TRBD2|-
CASTGTSWTDTQYF
TGTGCCAGTACCGGGACTAGCTGGACAGATACGCAGTATTTT
>TRBJ1-3|TRBV5-1|-|-
CASSPTGTDGNTIYF
TGCGCCAGCAGTCCCACCGGGACTGATGGAAACACCATATATTTT
>TRBJ2-2|TRBV14|-|-
CASSRQALNTGELFF
TGTGCCAGCAGCCGACAGGCGCTGAACACCGGGGAGCTGTTTTTT
>TRBJ1-1|TRBV27|TRBD1|once
CASSLRGDRGGNTEAFF
TGTGCCAGCAGTTTGAGAGGGGACAGGGGTGGGAACACTGAAGCTTTCTTT
>TRBJ2-7|TRBV7-2|TRBD2|-
CASAIASGAYEQYF
TGTGCCAGCGCGATCGCTAGCGGGGCTTACGAGCAGTACTTC
>TRBJ1-5|TRBV29-1|-|few
CSVPKQGGNQPQHF
TGCAGCGTACCTAAACAGGGAGGCAATCAGCCCCAGCATTTT
>TRBJ2-7|TRBV29-1|TRBD1|-
CSVEVAGGYEQYF
TGCAGCGTTGAAGTGGCAGGGGGCTACGAGCAGTACTTC
>TRBJ2-2|TRBV5-1|-|-
CASRPDLNTGELFF
TGCGCCAGCAGACCGGACTTGAACACCGGGGAGCTGTTTTTT
>TRBJ1-5|TRBV28|TRBD1|few
CASSLSHIYRGGNQPQHF
TGTGCCAGCAGTTTATCCCACATTTACAGGGGTGGCAATCAGCCCCAGCATTTT
>TRBJ2-1|TRBV6-4|TRBD2|-
CASSVGGGAYNEQFF
TGTGCCAGCAGTGTCGGCGGGGGGGCCTACAATGAGCAGTTCTTC
>TRBJ2-3|TRBV4-2|-|few
CASSQEWGPSTDTQYF
TGTGCCAGCAGCCAAGAGTGGGGGCCTAGCACAGATACGCAGTATTTT
>TRBJ2-5|TRBV7-9|TRBD2|-
CASAPLAKETQYF
TGTGCCAGCGCTCCACTAGCGAAAGAGACCCAGTACTTC
>TRBJ2-7|TRBV30|TRBD1|-
CAWIGTGSSYEQYF
TGTGCCTGGATTGGGACAGGGAGCTCCTACGAGCAGTACTTC
>TRBJ1-2|TRBV27|-|-
CASSLRGLANYGYTF
TGTGCCAGCAGTTTAAGAGGACTAGCTAACTATGGCTACACCTTC
>TRBJ2-5|TRBV2|-|-
CASTEGLGGPETQYF
TGTGCCAGCACCGAGGGCCTAGGAGGCCCAGAGACCCAGTACTTC
>TRBJ1-2|TRBV4-2|TRBD1|few
CASSQGQRTGSHGYTF
TGTGCCAGCAGCCAAGGCCAGAGGACAGGGTCCCATGGCTACACCTTC
>TRBJ1-2|TRBV7-8|TRBD1|-
CASSLDLGQGLYGYTF
TGTGCCAGCAGCTTAGATCTGGGACAGGGATTGTATGGCTACACCTTC
>TRBJ2-5|TRBV4-3|TRBD1|once
CASSLNTGGETQYF
TGCGCCAGCAGCCTTAACACAGGGGGGGAGACCCAGTACTTC
>TRBJ1-1|TRBV4-3|-|-
CASSQEQNTEAFF
TGCGCCAGCAGCCAAGAACAGAACACTGAAGCTTTCTTT
>TRBJ2-1|TRBV7-9|TRBD1|-
CASKSAGTVYNEQFF
TGTGCCAGCAAATCAGCCGGGACAGTCTACAATGAGCAGTTCTTC
>TRBJ2-7|TRBV5-1|TRBD1|-
CASSYRTGGSEQYF
TGCGCCAGCAGCTACCGGACAGGGGGCAGCGAGCAGTACTTC
>TRBJ2-1|TRBV4-2|TRBD2|-
CASSQDAGGVYEQFF
TGTGCCAGCAGCCAAGATGCGGGGGGAGTCTATGAGCAGTTCTTC
>TRBJ2-1|TRBV5-6|-|-
CASSPGYSYNEQFF
TGTGCCAGCAGCCCGGGGTACTCCTACAATGAGCAGTTCTTC
>TRBJ2-2|TRBV5-1|TRBD1|-
CASSLSLRQGNTGELFF
TGCGCCAGCAGCTTGTCTCTCCGACAGGGGAACACCGGGGAGCTGTTTTTT
>TRBJ2-5|TRBV2|TRBD2|-
CATGLSGGEAVMAQYF
TGTGCCACCGGTCTTAGCGGGGGTGAAGCCGTAATGGCCCAGTACTTC
>TRBJ1-1|TRBV5-4|-|-
CASSYQDPGVTEAFF
TGTGCCAGCAGCTACCAGGACCCCGGGGTCACTGAAGCTTTCTTT